The 18 T cell receptor beta chains reported below all come from one sample, sequenced in a study of T cell changes during pregnancy in multiple sclerosis. Method: immunoSEQ multiplex PCR; TCRdb's copy keeps in-frame clones and lacks some. The sample yields around 39,000 clones, around 90% seen once. The specimen was CD4+ T cells from peripheral blood mononuclear cells, collected before pregnancy. The receptors shown here come from a female donor with multiple sclerosis, enrolled in a pregnancy study.

Notes on this clone: The same CDR3 arises from other DNA sequences in this sample as well. This chain uses TRBV5-1 with TRBJ1-2, with a tentative D call TRBD1 (6 bases). This CDR3 is 13 amino acids long. Trimming stripped 4 bases from V and 4 bases from J, with 11 bases between. In germline, CDR1 is SGHRS, CDR2 YFSETQ. The CDR3 loop is CASSADRSYGYTF. CDR3 nucleotides: TGCGCCAGCAGCGCTGACAGGTCCTATGGCTACACCTTC.

V and J are TRBV5-1 and TRBJ2-3; a weak D match, TRBD2 (6 bases). V lost 1 base and J lost 2, with 17 bases in between. CDR3 length: 17 residues. Germline CDR1 SGHRS, CDR2 YFSETQ. CDR3 region: CASSLYGVWDSTDTQYF. In DNA form, the CDR3 reads TGCGCCAGCAGCTTGTATGGGGTATGGGACTCCACAGATACGCAGTATTTT.

The chain employs TRBV5-4 and TRBJ1-4; TRBD1 matches at 7 bases. Germline CDR1 and CDR2: SGHNT and YYREEE (reference sequence). CDR3 length: 14 amino acids. With V trimmed by 5 bases and J by 5 bases, 6 bases remained unmatched. The CDR3 DNA reads TGTGCCAGCAGTAAGGGACAGAAAAATGAAAAACTGTTTTTT. It translates to CASSKGQKNEKLFF.

The CDR3 region is CASRGGSALTEAFF. CDR3 sequence (DNA): TGTGCCAGCAGGGGGGGGAGCGCCCTCACTGAAGCTTTCTTT. The chain uses TRBV28 and TRBJ1-1; possible D gene TRBD1, 5 bases. CDR1 and CDR2 (germline): MDHEN, SYDVKM. The length of the CDR3 is 14 residues. Trimming cost V 6 bases and J 4 bases, with 15 bases left between them.

The chain uses TRBV29-1 and TRBJ2-1; TRBD1 matches 9 bases. V gave up 4 bases and J gave up 3 bases; unmatched junction bases: 13. Germline values: CDR1 SQVTM, CDR2 ANQGSEA. The CDR3 spans 17 residues. The CDR3 coding sequence is TGCAGCGTTGGGGGGCCCACAGGGGGCGGGGGCTACAATGAGCAGTTCTTC. Translated, it gives CSVGGPTGGGGYNEQFF.

This sequence joins TRBV10-3 and TRBJ1-2, with 7 bases identical to TRBD1. CDR1 is ENHRY and CDR2 is SYGVKD in the germline V gene. The CDR3 is made up of 15 amino acids. The V and J ends lost 0 bases and 3 bases, in that order; junction bases with no gene match: 4. The chain's CDR3 is CAISESKGGDYGYTF. The CDR3 DNA is TGTGCCATCAGTGAGTCGAAAGGGGGCGACTATGGCTACACCTTC.

This rearrangement joins TRBV11-1 to TRBJ2-1; a weak D match, TRBD1 (6 bases). CDR1 and CDR2 (germline): SGHAT, FQDESV (reference sequence). The length of the CDR3 is 14 residues. With 4 bases removed from V and 4 bases from J, the gap between germline ends came to 11 bases. The CDR3 is CASSYLDRYNEQFF. CDR3 sequence (DNA): TGTGCCAGCAGCTACCTGGACAGATACAATGAGCAGTTCTTC.

This rearrangement joins TRBV7-2 to TRBJ1-1; 10 nucleotides line up with TRBD1. Germline CDR1 is SGHTA and CDR2 is FQGNSA. The CDR3 loop spans 19 amino acids. J lost 1 base, V lost 5 bases, and 16 bases had no gene match. This CDR3 reads CASSPDRDRGRGGNTEAFF. CDR3 DNA: TGTGCCAGCAGCCCGGACCGGGACAGGGGACGTGGTGGGAACACTGAAGCTTTCTTT. The variable domain in full, with the rest retrieved from reference TRBV7-2 and TRBJ1-1, is GAGVSQSPSNKVTEKGKDVELRCDPISGHTALYWYRQSLGQGLEFLIYFQGNSAPDKSGLPSDRFSAERTGGSVSTLTIQRTQQEDSAVYLCASSPDRDRGRGGNTEAFFGQGTRLTVV.

CDR3 sequence: CAISGAGQDYGYTF. In nucleotides, the CDR3 is TGTGCCATCAGTGGTGCTGGACAAGACTATGGCTACACCTTC. V usage is TRBV10-3 and J usage is TRBJ1-2; a possible D gene is TRBD1 (5 bases). Trimming took off 4 bases at V and 3 bases at J, with 12 bases between the two ends. The CDR3 has 14 residues. The germline V gene has CDR1 ENHRY and CDR2 SYGVKD.

The rearrangement uses TRBV4-2 and TRBJ2-3, with a weak D call TRBD2 (5 bases). The V end was cut by 0 bases, the J end by 0 bases, with 7 bases between. CDR1 LGHNA and CDR2 YNFKEQ come from the germline V gene. The CDR3 is made up of 15 amino acids. Written as DNA, the CDR3 is TGTGCCAGCAGCCAAGATCTAGCTAGCACAGATACGCAGTATTTT. This sequence encodes CASSQDLASTDTQYF.

The chain uses TRBV5-6 and TRBJ1-2, with TRBD1 identical over 10 bases. Per germline, CDR1 SGHDT and CDR2 YYEEEE. V trimming: 4 bases; J trimming: 3 bases; junction bases outside the gene matches: 3. CDR3 length: 14 amino acids. CDR3 bases: TGTGCCAGCAGCCTGGACAGGGGGTACTATGGCTACACCTTC. Translating it yields CASSLDRGYYGYTF.

This chain joins TRBV5-4 and TRBJ2-7, with 10 bases fitting TRBD1. The length of the CDR3 is 19 residues. Germline lookup yields CDR1 SGHNT and CDR2 YYREEE (reference sequence). The V gene end was trimmed by 4 bases and the J gene end by 1 base; junction bases not matched to a gene: 17. CDR3 nucleotides: TGTGCCAGCAGCGCTCCCGGGACAGGGGTACCCCTAAGGTCCTACGAGCAGTACTTC. Its protein product is CASSAPGTGVPLRSYEQYF. Supplemented by reference TRBV5-4 and TRBJ2-7, the full variable domain reads ETGVTQSPTHLIKTRGQQVTLRCSSQSGHNTVSWYQQALGQGPQFIFQYYREEENGRGNFPPRFSGLQFPNYSSELNVNALELDDSALYLCASSAPGTGVPLRSYEQYFGPGTRLTVT.

This clone was recorded a few times. The chain combines TRBV28 with TRBJ1-4, with 8 bases that match TRBD1. Germline V CDR1 and CDR2: MDHEN, SYDVKM. This CDR3 is built from 14 residues. V lost 5 bases to trimming and J lost 7 bases; unmatched junction nucleotides: 6. CDR3 residues: CASSLQGAPEKLFF. CDR3 nucleotide sequence: TGTGCCAGCAGTCTGCAGGGGGCGCCTGAAAAACTGTTTTTT. The full variable domain, rest sourced from reference TRBV28 and TRBJ1-4, is DVKVTQSSRYLVKRTGEKVFLECVQDMDHENMFWYRQDPGLGLRLIYFSYDVKMKEKGDIPEGYSVSREKKERFSLILESASTNQTSMYLCASSLQGAPEKLFFGSGTQLSVL.

The V call is TRBV10-3, the J call TRBJ1-1; 7 bases fit TRBD1. Germline assignment: CDR1 ENHRY and CDR2 SYGVKD. This CDR3 region has 15 residues. V shed 0 bases and J 3 bases; nucleotides not matched to a gene: 4. The CDR3 DNA reads TGTGCCATCAGTGAGTCGACTCAGGGGGACACTGAAGCTTTCTTT. Its protein product is CAISESTQGDTEAFF.

CDR3 loop: CASSERGSGRNEQYF. CDR3 sequence (DNA): TGTGCCAGCAGTGAACGGGGTAGCGGGAGAAACGAGCAGTACTTC. The chain carries TRBV6-1 and TRBJ2-7; 9 bases line up with TRBD2. From germline, CDR1 is MNHNS and CDR2 SASEGT. The CDR3 consists of 15 residues. After removal of 2 bases from V and 5 bases from J, the junction contained 7 bases not matched to a gene.

The table lists this clone with a few counts. The V gene is TRBV12-1, the J gene TRBJ1-1. TRBV12-1 is an annotated pseudogene. The CDR3 spans 15 residues. CDR3 bases: TGTGCCAGCAGTCCTACAGGGAGGGGGGACACTGAAGCTTTCTTT. This gives the protein CASSPTGRGDTEAFF.

J is TRBJ2-1 and V is TRBV7-2; weak D call: TRBD2 (5 bases). The CDR3 is 15 residues long. Trimming removed 6 bases from V and 0 bases from J, with 12 bases in between. Germline V CDR1 and CDR2: SGHTA, FQGNSA. Here the CDR3 DNA reads TGTGCCAGCAGAGACACGACTATCTCCTACAATGAGCAGTTCTTC. It specifies CASRDTTISYNEQFF. Based on the CDR3 plus reference TRBV7-2 and TRBJ2-1, the full variable domain is GAGVSQSPSNKVTEKGKDVELRCDPISGHTALYWYRQSLGQGLEFLIYFQGNSAPDKSGLPSDRFSAERTGGSVSTLTIQRTQQEDSAVYLCASRDTTISYNEQFFGPGTRLTVL.

The chain carries TRBV11-2 and TRBJ2-1; TRBD2 agrees at 9 bases. The CDR3 consists of 14 residues. Germline values: CDR1 SGHAT, CDR2 FQNNGV. V gave up 5 bases and J gave up 7 bases; unmatched junction bases: 6. DNA of the CDR3: TGTGCCAGCAGCCAAGGACTAGCGTCGAATGAGCAGTTCTTC. Its translation is CASSQGLASNEQFF. Drawing the rest from reference TRBV11-2 and TRBJ2-1, the complete variable domain is EAGVAQSPRYKIIEKRQSVAFWCNPISGHATLYWYQQILGQGPKLLIQFQNNGVVDDSQLPKDRFSAERLKGVDSTLKIQPAKLEDSAVYLCASSQGLASNEQFFGPGTRLTVL.